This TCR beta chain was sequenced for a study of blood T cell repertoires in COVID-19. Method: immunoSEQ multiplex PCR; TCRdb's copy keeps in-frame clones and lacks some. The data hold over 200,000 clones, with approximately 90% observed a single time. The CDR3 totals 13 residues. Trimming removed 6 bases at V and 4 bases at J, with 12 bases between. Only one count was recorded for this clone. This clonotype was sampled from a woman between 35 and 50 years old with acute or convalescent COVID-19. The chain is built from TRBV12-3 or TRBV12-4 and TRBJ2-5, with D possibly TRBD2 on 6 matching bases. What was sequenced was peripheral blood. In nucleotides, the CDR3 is TGTGCCAGCAGACTCCAGGGAGGAGAGACCCAGTACTTC. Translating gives CASRLQGGETQYF.